The clone carrying this TCR beta chain occurred a few times. Its antigen is not identified. The data stem from a study of cytomegalovirus exposure and HLA in healthy donors. Looking at the study overall: From 190 million or so T cells, an earlier analysis saw 117 million unique TCR beta sequences. For the approximately 360 genotyped donors, roughly 81% fell within the Caucasian-associated ancestry cluster. The study, taken as a whole, reports: The likely origin of a cluster of highly shared sequence variants was a sequencing artifact. V segments that were indistinguishable, TRBV6-2 and TRBV6-3 among them, were omitted from analysis.

Trimming cost V 9 bases and J 1 base, with 9 bases left between them. Germline assignment: CDR1 LNHDA and CDR2 SQIVND (reference sequence). This CDR3 contains 12 residues. PCR involved 60 Vbeta and 13 Jbeta primers. Assay used: immunoSEQ multiplex PCR; TCRdb lists only in-frame clones, some missing. The sample yields roughly 120,000 clones, around three quarters seen once. Sequencing was performed on PBMCs. This TCR was sampled from a man in his thirties or forties in good health and CMV-seropositive. The chain combines TRBV19 with TRBJ2-5, with a possible D match to TRBD1 (6 bases). The CDR3 is CASRGFQETQYF. The CDR3 coding sequence is TGTGCCAGCAGGGGTTTCCAAGAGACCCAGTACTTC. The whole variable domain, remainder taken from reference TRBV19 and TRBJ2-5, is DGGITQSPKYLFRKEGQNVTLSCEQNLNHDAMYWYRQDPGQGLRLIYYSQIVNDFQKGDIAEGYSVSREKKESFPLTVTSAQKNPTAFYLCASRGFQETQYFGPGTRLLVL.